Below, 3 T cell receptor beta chains from the same sample are listed, as sequenced in a study of chemoradiotherapy in HPV16-positive cancers (dated by TCRdb to between 2021 and 2022). Libraries were prepared through the immunoSEQ multiplex PCR assay. This is the immuneACCESS table as TCRdb keeps it, with only in-frame sequences that have V and J called. A part of the clones is gone; compared with another copy, unresolved V genes explain less than half, and the rest is unexplained. Here the sample has 9,500 to 15,000 clones; around 82% occur a single time. 1.1% of the sample rests with the top ten. The sample was gathered from a patient who underwent chemoradiotherapy. The receptors derive from a human donor with HPV-associated anogenital cancer.

The chain joins TRBV29-1 to TRBJ2-7, with D perhaps given as TRBD1 or TRBD2 (5 bases each). The CDR3 is 12 residues long. V shed 4 bases and J shed 1 base, with 8 bases lying between them. Looked up from germline, CDR1 is SQVTM and CDR2 is ANQGSEA. The CDR3 protein is CSVAEGSYEQYF. Written as DNA, the CDR3 is TGCAGCGTTGCCGAGGGGTCCTACGAGCAGTACTTC.

With regard to this clone: The junction and the germline gene differ at one end; a read error may be behind it. This chain connects TRBV7-7 to TRBJ2-1; 8 nucleotides match TRBD2. This CDR3 region has 15 residues. The V gene's germline CDR1 is SSHAT and CDR2 FNYEAQ (reference sequence). The CDR3: CASSPQAGENNEQFF. CDR3 nucleotides: TGTGCTAGCAGCCCTCAAGCGGGGGAGAACAATGAGCAGTTCTTC.

V and J are TRBV18 and TRBJ2-3; the D gene is possibly TRBD2 (7 bases). V gave up 5 bases and J gave up 7 bases, with 16 bases separating them. Germline V gene data show CDR1 as KGHSH and CDR2 as LQKENI. The CDR3 is 14 amino acids. CDR3 region: CASSATGRENTQYF. In nucleotides, the CDR3 is TGTGCCAGCTCAGCTACAGGGAGGGAGAATACGCAGTATTTT.